The 21 T cell receptor beta chains below were found in one sample sequenced in a study of cytomegalovirus exposure and HLA in healthy donors. PCR primers comprised 60 Vbeta and 13 Jbeta primers. Clones were read by immunoSEQ multiplex PCR, and TCRdb kept only the in-frame ones, dropping some. The top ten hold around 7% of the sample, which has about 160,000 clones, approximately 70% seen once. Sample: PBMCs. These receptors originate from a man in his forties in good health and CMV-seropositive.

The gene calls are TRBV27 and TRBJ1-2, with D perhaps matching TRBD1 (6 bases). CDR1 is MNHEY and CDR2 is SMNVEV in the germline V gene (reference sequence). V was trimmed by 4 bases and J by 4 bases, leaving 13 bases between them. This CDR3 comprises 14 residues. This CDR3 is CASSSAGDPYGYTF. CDR3 DNA sequence: TGTGCCAGCAGTTCGGCAGGGGATCCCTATGGCTACACCTTC.

This chain links TRBV27 with TRBJ1-1; no clear D gene. The ends were cut back, 4 bases at V and 5 bases at J, with 14 bases in the middle. There are 14 residues in the CDR3. The V gene's germline CDR1 is MNHEY and CDR2 SMNVEV (reference sequence). CDR3 protein: CASSYAGEKTEAFF. Here the CDR3 DNA reads TGTGCCAGCAGTTACGCCGGGGAAAAGACTGAAGCTTTCTTT.

J is TRBJ2-7 and V is TRBV19; 10 bases align to TRBD1. V lost 5 bases to trimming and J lost 3 bases; unmatched junction nucleotides: 13. Germline V gene sequence: CDR1 LNHDA, CDR2 SQIVND (reference sequence). The CDR3 sequence is 17 residues long. The CDR3 loop is CASSSMSGQGPVYEQYF. CDR3 nucleotides: TGTGCCAGTAGTTCAATGTCGGGACAGGGGCCTGTCTACGAGCAGTACTTC.

DNA of the CDR3: TGTGCCAGCAGCCGAGACAGGGTAGACACCGGGGAGCTGTTTTTT. Translating gives CASSRDRVDTGELFF. The chain links TRBV7-2 to TRBJ2-2; 7 positions agree with TRBD1. CDR1 is SGHTA, CDR2 FQGNSA, per germline. This CDR3 contains 15 residues. With V trimmed by 5 bases and J by 3 bases, 6 bases remained unmatched.

J is TRBJ2-7 and V is TRBV11-1; TRBD1 is a possible D gene (6 bases). Germline V gives CDR1 SGHAT, CDR2 FQDESV (reference sequence). Between the trimmed V and J ends, which lost 4 bases and 4 bases, there was a span of 8 bases. The CDR3 runs to 12 residues. The CDR3 DNA is TGTGCCAGCAGCTACACAGGGTACGAGCAGTACTTC. Amino acids: CASSYTGYEQYF.

This clone showed up just once. This chain uses TRBV30 with TRBJ1-4; D gene ambiguous. Germline V gene lookup returns CDR1 GTSNPN and CDR2 SVGIG (reference sequence). Trimming cost V 5 bases and J 8 bases, with 24 bases left between them. The CDR3 sequence is 16 residues long. Written as DNA, the CDR3 is TGTGCCTGGTCTCGGCGAGTTGGAGGGTTTGTGGAAAAACTGTTTTTT. Translation: CAWSRRVGGFVEKLFF.

A single count supports this clone. The J gene is TRBJ1-2, the V gene TRBV11-2, with no clear D. V was pared by 5 bases and J by 8 bases, with 21 bases between. The germline gives CDR1 SGHAT, CDR2 FQNNGV. The CDR3 sequence is 15 residues long. CDR3 nucleotides: TGTGCCAGCAGCCCCATACGGATGGAACAGCGGGGCTACACCTTC. Amino acid sequence: CASSPIRMEQRGYTF. The complete variable domain, with remaining parts taken from reference TRBV11-2 and TRBJ1-2, reads EAGVAQSPRYKIIEKRQSVAFWCNPISGHATLYWYQQILGQGPKLLIQFQNNGVVDDSQLPKDRFSAERLKGVDSTLKIQPAKLEDSAVYLCASSPIRMEQRGYTFGSGTRLTVV.

This rearrangement joins TRBV5-6 to TRBJ2-7; D remains ambiguous. Per germline, CDR1 SGHDT and CDR2 YYEEEE. The V and J ends lost 6 bases and 4 bases respectively, with 23 bases between them. The CDR3 consists of 16 residues. The DNA for the CDR3 is TGTGCCAGCATTTTTTTCAAGCAGAAGGCGGCATACGAGCAGTACTTC. Its protein is CASIFFKQKAAYEQYF.

The chain links TRBV4-1 to TRBJ2-1, with TRBD1 matching 10 bases. CDR1 is MGHRA, CDR2 YSYEKL, per germline. The CDR3 runs to 17 residues. J lost 2 bases, V lost 2 bases, and 6 bases had no gene match. The CDR3 sequence: CASSQTQDRGAYNEQFF. CDR3 nucleotide sequence: TGCGCCAGCAGCCAAACCCAGGACAGGGGGGCCTACAATGAGCAGTTCTTC.

The CDR3 coding sequence is TGTGCCAGCACCAGCCCGGGGTATGGCTACACCTTC. This gives the protein CASTSPGYGYTF. This sequence joins TRBV9 and TRBJ1-2; D gene uncertain. Germline V gene data show CDR1 as SGDLS and CDR2 as YYNGEE. Trimming removed 6 bases from V and 5 bases from J, with 11 bases in between. This CDR3 has 12 amino acids.

The chain employs TRBV7-9 and TRBJ1-2, with 8 bases matching TRBD1. Germline V gives CDR1 SEHNR, CDR2 FQNEAQ (reference sequence). V was pared by 4 bases and J by 1 base, with 14 bases of the junction left unmatched. The CDR3 extends over 18 amino acids. CDR3 loop: CASSYGYDRGLLNYGYTF. The DNA of the CDR3 is TGTGCCAGCAGCTATGGGTACGACAGGGGCCTTCTTAACTATGGCTACACCTTC.

The genes are TRBV7-3 and TRBJ1-4, with D perhaps matching TRBD1 (5 bases). V lost 2 bases to trimming and J lost 6 bases, with 10 bases between them. Germline V CDR1 and CDR2: SGHTA, FQGTGA. The CDR3 spans 14 residues. The CDR3 is CASSLWQGHEKLFF. CDR3 in DNA: TGTGCCAGCAGCTTATGGCAGGGCCATGAAAAACTGTTTTTT.

The chain carries TRBV7-3 and TRBJ2-7; perhaps TRBD2 as D (5 bases). Trimming took 2 bases from V and 6 from J, leaving 14 bases between them. CDR3 size: 14 residues. CDR1 is SGHTA, CDR2 FQGTGA, per germline. Here the CDR3 reads CASSLGPGVGEQYF. The CDR3 DNA sequence: TGTGCCAGCAGCTTAGGTCCCGGGGTTGGCGAGCAGTACTTC.

As to this clone: At one end, the junction sequence differs from germline, possibly due to a read error. The chain has TRBV7-9 and TRBJ1-2, with TRBD1 as a possible D gene (6 bases). Germline lookup yields CDR1 SEHNR and CDR2 FQNEAQ (reference sequence). This CDR3 is built from 13 residues. This CDR3 reads CSSSFGTGQGYTF. CDR3 sequence (DNA): TGTTCCAGCAGCTTCGGAACAGGGCAGGGCTACACCTTC.

CDR3 loop: CASKGEGRVGSPLHF. DNA of the CDR3: TGTGCCAGCAAAGGGGAAGGGAGGGTGGGGTCACCCCTCCACTTT. This sequence joins TRBV7-4 and TRBJ1-6; the D gene is possibly TRBD1 (5 bases). With 7 bases removed from V and 10 bases from J, the gap between germline ends came to 20 bases. Germline V CDR1 and CDR2: SGHVT, SQSDAQ. The CDR3 extends over 15 amino acids. Full variable domain (outside the CDR3, taken from reference TRBV7-4 and TRBJ1-6): GAGVSQSPRYKVAKRGRDVALRCDSISGHVTLYWYRQTLGQGSEVLTYSQSDAQRDKSGRPSGRFSAERPERSVSTLKIQRTEQGDSAVYLCASKGEGRVGSPLHFGNGTRLTVT.

This clone showed up just once. The gene calls are TRBV6-1 and TRBJ1-6, with 11 bases matching TRBD1. The CDR3 is 20 amino acids. Germline CDR1 is MNHNS and CDR2 is SASEGT. Losses at the gene ends were 4 bases for V and 0 bases for J; bases not matched to a gene: 11. CDR3 sequence: CASSAFGGTGGSSYNSPLHF. CDR3 nucleotide sequence: TGTGCCAGCAGTGCCTTTGGAGGGACAGGGGGGAGCTCCTATAATTCACCCCTCCACTTT.

The rearrangement uses TRBV6-1 and TRBJ2-5; 14 nucleotides align to TRBD2. The end of the DNA aligns better with TRBJ2-7, so the J call may be wrong. Germline V lookup: CDR1 MNHNS, CDR2 SASEGT. There are 17 residues in the CDR3. CDR3 in amino acids: CASREPGTSGGGYEQYF. CDR3 sequence (DNA): TGTGCCAGCAGAGAACCCGGGACTAGCGGGGGCGGCTACGAGCAGTACTTC.

This clone was picked up one time. The rearrangement links TRBV13 to TRBJ1-3, with D unclear. This CDR3 has 15 residues. Trimming took 0 bases from V and 0 from J, leaving 6 bases between them. CDR1 and CDR2 (germline): PRHDT, FYEKMQ (reference sequence). CDR3 nucleotide sequence: TGTGCCAGCAGCTTAGGACAGAACTCTGGAAACACCATATATTTT. Amino acids: CASSLGQNSGNTIYF.

The chain is built from TRBV27 and TRBJ1-2; tentative D call: TRBD1 (5 bases). The CDR3 consists of 15 residues. The germline V gene encodes CDR1 MNHEY and CDR2 SMNVEV (reference sequence). Trimming left V 6 bases short and J 1 base short, with 15 bases between. The CDR3 DNA follows: TGTGCCAGCAGAACCTACAGGCGAAATAACTATGGCTACACCTTC. Amino acid sequence: CASRTYRRNNYGYTF.

The rearrangement links TRBV6-1 to TRBJ1-4, with D unclear. The germline V gene encodes CDR1 MNHNS and CDR2 SASEGT. Trimming took 5 bases from V and 0 from J, leaving 10 bases between them. The CDR3 covers 15 residues. The CDR3 region has the DNA TGTGCCAGCAGTAGAGTTTCTACAACTAATGAAAAACTGTTTTTT. It codes for CASSRVSTTNEKLFF.

This rearrangement joins TRBV7-9 to TRBJ2-6; 9 nucleotides agree with TRBD1. J lost 1 base, V lost 5 bases, and 9 bases had no gene match. The CDR3 runs 18 residues. Germline V gene lookup returns CDR1 SEHNR and CDR2 FQNEAQ (reference sequence). CDR3 DNA: TGTGCCAGCAGCACCCGGGACAGGGAACCTTCTGGGGCCAACGTCCTGACTTTC. It specifies CASSTRDREPSGANVLTF.